Listed below are T cell receptor beta chains from one sample, sequenced in a study of T cell repertoires in cytomegalovirus infection. TCRdb reprocessed the reads via MiXCR and lists one record per CDR3 protein. The repertoire holds 150,000 to 200,000 distinct CDR3 sequences, with 15% to 20% as singletons. Sequencing input: PBMCs. These receptors all stem from a human donor in good health (CMV status not recorded). Some clones in this sample may be carry-over from other donors' samples. CDR3s include the opening cysteine and the closing phenylalanine or tryptophan. The order of the fields is J gene, clone size, D gene, V gene, CDR3 protein, CDR3 DNA. The D gene is left open where the match is weak. Rows give clone size only sometimes, using once, few, many, or a class for an expanded clone.

J: TRBJ2-2; size: .; D: .; V: TRBV6-2/TRBV6-3; CDR3: CASSRIPNTGELFF; DNA: TGTGCCAGCAGTCGCATACCGAACACCGGGGAGCTGTTTTTT
J: TRBJ2-3; size: many; D: .; V: TRBV7-2; CDR3: CASSIGVSQPTQYF; DNA: TGTGCCAGCAGCATAGGGGTTTCCCAGCCTACGCAGTATTTT
J: TRBJ1-1; size: .; D: .; V: TRBV5-6; CDR3: CASSSDENTEAFF; DNA: TGTGCCAGCAGTTCGGACGAGAACACTGAAGCTTTCTTT
J: TRBJ2-5; size: few; D: TRBD2; V: TRBV5-1; CDR3: CASSAASGRSQETQYF; DNA: TGCGCCAGCAGCGCAGCTAGCGGGAGGTCCCAAGAGACCCAGTACTTC
J: TRBJ2-2; size: few; D: .; V: TRBV2; CDR3: CASMRGAGELFF; DNA: TGTGCCAGCATGCGAGGGGCCGGGGAGCTGTTTTTT
J: TRBJ2-5; size: few; D: .; V: TRBV6-5; CDR3: CASSYRVEETQYF; DNA: TGTGCCAGCAGTTACAGGGTGGAAGAGACCCAGTACTTC
J: TRBJ1-1; size: many; D: .; V: TRBV7-3; CDR3: CASSSQGPATEAFF; DNA: TGTGCCAGCAGCTCCCAGGGTCCGGCCACTGAAGCTTTCTTT
J: TRBJ2-2; size: .; D: .; V: TRBV4-2; CDR3: CASSPRIGELFF; DNA: TGTGCCAGCAGCCCTAGGATCGGGGAGCTGTTTTTT
J: TRBJ1-1; size: .; D: .; V: TRBV5-4; CDR3: CASSPDTRTEAFF; DNA: TGTGCCAGCAGCCCCGACACCAGGACTGAAGCTTTCTTT
J: TRBJ2-2; size: few; D: .; V: TRBV5-1; CDR3: CASSGMTGQTGELFF; DNA: TGCGCCAGCAGCGGAATGACAGGTCAAACCGGGGAGCTGTTTTTT
J: TRBJ2-1; size: .; D: TRBD2; V: TRBV19; CDR3: CASSTSSTSGKGNEQFF; DNA: TGTGCCAGTAGTACGAGCTCCACTAGCGGGAAGGGGAATGAGCAGTTCTTC
J: TRBJ2-6; size: few; D: TRBD2; V: TRBV7-6; CDR3: CASSSIGTSGGSGANVLTF; DNA: TGTGCCAGCAGCTCTATAGGGACTAGCGGGGGCTCTGGGGCCAACGTCCTGACTTTC
J: TRBJ2-3; size: few; D: .; V: TRBV20-1; CDR3: CSASDLTAGDTQYF; DNA: TGCAGTGCTAGTGACTTAACTGCCGGAGATACGCAGTATTTT
J: TRBJ2-2; size: few; D: TRBD2; V: TRBV6-2/TRBV6-3; CDR3: CASSHRLAGNLQAELFF; DNA: TGTGCCAGCAGCCACAGACTAGCGGGAAACCTACAGGCGGAGCTGTTTTTT
J: TRBJ1-1; size: many; D: .; V: TRBV12-3/TRBV12-4; CDR3: CASSHRRLNTEAFF; DNA: TGTGCCAGCAGTCATAGGAGATTGAACACTGAAGCTTTCTTT
J: TRBJ1-5; size: .; D: .; V: TRBV10-2; CDR3: CASRDVDGPNQPQHF; DNA: TGCGCCAGCCGGGACGTGGACGGACCCAATCAGCCCCAGCATTTT
J: TRBJ2-2; size: few; D: .; V: TRBV7-8; CDR3: CASTWPILGTGELFF; DNA: TGTGCCAGCACCTGGCCTATCCTGGGCACCGGGGAGCTGTTTTTT
J: TRBJ2-3; size: many; D: TRBD1; V: TRBV7-8; CDR3: CASSLVFRGKADTQYF; DNA: TGTGCCAGCAGCTTAGTGTTCAGGGGGAAGGCAGATACGCAGTATTTT
J: TRBJ2-7; size: .; D: .; V: TRBV19; CDR3: CASSIREGTDGGYEQYF; DNA: TGTGCCAGTAGTATTCGAGAGGGGACTGATGGGGGCTACGAGCAGTACTTC
J: TRBJ2-6; size: few; D: .; V: TRBV4-3; CDR3: CASSQEWGSGANVLTF; DNA: TGCGCCAGCAGCCAAGAATGGGGGTCTGGGGCCAACGTCCTGACTTTC
J: TRBJ2-7; size: .; D: TRBD2; V: TRBV20-1; CDR3: CSARGLAGNYEQYF; DNA: TGCAGTGCTAGAGGACTAGCGGGCAACTACGAGCAGTACTTC
J: TRBJ1-2; size: .; D: .; V: TRBV5-1; CDR3: CASSLQRGNGYTF; DNA: TGCGCCAGCAGCTTGCAGCGGGGGAATGGCTACACCTTC
J: TRBJ2-6; size: few; D: TRBD1; V: TRBV19; CDR3: CATSGGTGRGGANVLTF; DNA: TGTGCCACTTCCGGCGGGACAGGGCGAGGTGGGGCCAACGTCCTGACTTTC
J: TRBJ2-7; size: .; D: TRBD1; V: TRBV7-6; CDR3: CASRGTGHYEQYF; DNA: TGTGCCAGCAGGGGGACAGGACACTACGAGCAGTACTTC
J: TRBJ2-3; size: few; D: .; V: TRBV6-5; CDR3: CASSYSMLAPDTQYF; DNA: TGTGCCAGCAGTTACTCGATGCTAGCCCCAGATACGCAGTATTTT
J: TRBJ1-1; size: .; D: .; V: TRBV7-9; CDR3: CASSPGTLAFF; DNA: TGTGCCAGCAGCCCGGGGACATTGGCTTTCTTT
J: TRBJ1-1; size: few; D: TRBD1; V: TRBV29-1; CDR3: CSVDRGWGQGNTEAFF; DNA: TGCAGCGTTGATCGTGGTTGGGGACAGGGGAACACTGAAGCTTTCTTT
J: TRBJ1-1; size: many; D: .; V: TRBV7-2; CDR3: CASSLLGQGNTEAFF; DNA: TGTGCCAGCAGCTTACTGGGTCAGGGGAACACTGAAGCTTTCTTT
J: TRBJ1-1; size: many; D: .; V: TRBV20-1; CDR3: CSAREGLRNTEAFF; DNA: TGCAGTGCTAGAGAGGGGTTGCGGAACACTGAAGCTTTCTTT
J: TRBJ1-6; size: .; D: .; V: TRBV23-1; CDR3: CASSQYRDSACSPLHF; DNA: TGCGCCAGCAGTCAATATCGTGACAGCGCCTGTTCACCCCTCCACTTT
J: TRBJ1-2; size: few; D: TRBD1; V: TRBV20-1; CDR3: CSATTGTGAYGYTF; DNA: TGCAGTGCTACCACCGGGACAGGGGCCTATGGCTACACCTTC
J: TRBJ1-1; size: few; D: .; V: TRBV10-3; CDR3: CAISEAQGGTEAFF; DNA: TGTGCCATCAGTGAGGCGCAGGGTGGCACTGAAGCTTTCTTT
J: TRBJ2-6; size: few; D: .; V: TRBV6-5; CDR3: CASSLEPRSGANVLTF; DNA: TGTGCCAGCAGCCTAGAACCGCGCTCTGGGGCCAACGTCCTGACTTTC
J: TRBJ2-1; size: many; D: TRBD2; V: TRBV7-2; CDR3: CASSPRSGRHNEQFF; DNA: TGTGCCAGCAGCCCACGTAGCGGGAGGCACAATGAGCAGTTCTTC
J: TRBJ1-4; size: few; D: .; V: TRBV6-6; CDR3: CASRSLSDGKEKLFF; DNA: TGTGCCAGCAGATCCCTTAGTGACGGAAAAGAAAAACTGTTTTTT
J: TRBJ1-5; size: many; D: .; V: TRBV2; CDR3: CASSVWGTRQPQHF; DNA: TGTGCCAGCAGTGTATGGGGGACGAGGCAGCCCCAGCATTTT
J: TRBJ1-1; size: .; D: .; V: TRBV3-1; CDR3: CASSQTLNTQAFF; DNA: TGTGCCAGCAGCCAAACATTGAACACTCAAGCTTTCTTT
J: TRBJ1-2; size: few; D: TRBD1; V: TRBV10-3; CDR3: CAISDPGTGDYGYTF; DNA: TGTGCCATCAGTGATCCCGGGACAGGGGACTATGGCTACACCTTC
J: TRBJ1-4; size: few; D: .; V: TRBV7-2; CDR3: CASSLRTAEKLFF; DNA: TGTGCCAGCAGCTTAAGAACAGCTGAAAAACTGTTTTTT
J: TRBJ2-2; size: few; D: TRBD2; V: TRBV5-1; CDR3: CASSLGAGLPTGELFF; DNA: TGCGCCAGCAGCTTGGGAGCGGGACTACCCACCGGGGAGCTGTTTTTT
J: TRBJ1-6; size: .; D: .; V: TRBV27; CDR3: CASSFQGPNSPLHF; DNA: TGTGCCAGCAGTTTCCAAGGGCCCAATTCACCCCTCCACTTT
J: TRBJ2-6; size: .; D: .; V: TRBV2; CDR3: CASRSRHSGANVLTF; DNA: TGTGCCAGCAGAAGCAGGCACTCTGGGGCCAACGTCCTGACTTTC
J: TRBJ2-2; size: .; D: .; V: TRBV27; CDR3: CASSLSRGRPGELFF; DNA: TGTGCCAGCAGTTTAAGTCGAGGGCGCCCCGGGGAGCTGTTTTTT
J: TRBJ2-5; size: few; D: .; V: TRBV3-1; CDR3: CASSQDVAQETQYF; DNA: TGTGCCAGCAGCCAAGACGTGGCCCAAGAGACCCAGTACTTC
J: TRBJ2-6; size: many; D: .; V: TRBV6-2/TRBV6-3; CDR3: CASSYVTPSGANVLTF; DNA: TGTGCCAGCAGTTACGTGACGCCCTCTGGGGCCAACGTCCTGACTTTC
J: TRBJ1-6; size: few; D: TRBD1; V: TRBV4-1; CDR3: CASSQNPRGLSYNSPLHF; DNA: TGCGCCAGCAGCCAAAACCCAAGGGGGCTATCATATAATTCACCCCTCCACTTT
J: TRBJ2-3; size: .; D: TRBD2; V: TRBV7-6; CDR3: CASSPGGLAGLGDTQYF; DNA: TGTGCCAGCAGCCCCGGGGGACTAGCGGGGCTGGGGGATACGCAGTATTTT
J: TRBJ2-3; size: many; D: TRBD2; V: TRBV6-1; CDR3: CASRDSGGAPDTQYF; DNA: TGTGCCAGCAGGGATAGCGGGGGGGCACCAGATACGCAGTATTTT
J: TRBJ1-1; size: few; D: .; V: TRBV28; CDR3: CASSLSYTEAFF; DNA: TGTGCCAGCAGTTTGTCCTACACTGAAGCTTTCTTT